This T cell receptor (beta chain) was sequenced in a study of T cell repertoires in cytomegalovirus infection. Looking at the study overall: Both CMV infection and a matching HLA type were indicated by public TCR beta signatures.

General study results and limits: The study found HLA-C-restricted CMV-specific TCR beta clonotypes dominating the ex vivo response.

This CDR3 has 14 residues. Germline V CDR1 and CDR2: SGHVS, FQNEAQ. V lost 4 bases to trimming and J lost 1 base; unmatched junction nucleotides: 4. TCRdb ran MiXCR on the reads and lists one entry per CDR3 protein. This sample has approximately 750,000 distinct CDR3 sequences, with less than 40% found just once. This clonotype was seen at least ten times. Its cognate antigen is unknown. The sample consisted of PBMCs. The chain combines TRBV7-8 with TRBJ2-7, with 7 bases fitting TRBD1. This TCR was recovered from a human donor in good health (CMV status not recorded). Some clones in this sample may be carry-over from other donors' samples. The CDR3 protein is CASSSWTGSYEQYF. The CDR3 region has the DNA TGTGCCAGCAGCTCATGGACAGGTTCCTACGAGCAGTACTTC.